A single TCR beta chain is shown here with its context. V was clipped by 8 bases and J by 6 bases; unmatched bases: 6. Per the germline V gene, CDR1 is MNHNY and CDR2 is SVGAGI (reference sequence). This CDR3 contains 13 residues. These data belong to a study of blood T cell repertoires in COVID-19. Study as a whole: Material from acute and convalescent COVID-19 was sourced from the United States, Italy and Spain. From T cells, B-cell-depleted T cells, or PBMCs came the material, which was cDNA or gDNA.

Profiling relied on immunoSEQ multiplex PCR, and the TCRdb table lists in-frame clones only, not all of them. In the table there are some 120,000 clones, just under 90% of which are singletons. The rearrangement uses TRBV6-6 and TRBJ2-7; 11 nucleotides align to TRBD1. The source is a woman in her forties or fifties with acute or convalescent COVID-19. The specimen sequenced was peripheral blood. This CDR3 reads CASGGQGASEQYF. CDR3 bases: TGTGCCAGCGGAGGACAGGGGGCTAGCGAGCAGTACTTC.